The 9 T cell receptor beta chains below all came from one sample that was sequenced in a study of OX40 agonist ivuxolimab in advanced cancers. TCRdb keeps only in-frame clones here, not all; method: immunoSEQ multiplex PCR. The sample carries about 120,000 clones, approximately 90% recorded once. Sequenced here: CD4+ or CD8+ T cells sorted from blood, sampled in a trial of the OX40 agonist ivuxolimab. The origin of the receptors is an adult with an advanced solid tumor such as melanoma, head and neck, liver or kidney cancer.

This chain links TRBV6-5 with TRBJ1-6, with TRBD1 as a possible D gene (6 bases). The CDR3 runs 13 residues. Germline V lookup: CDR1 MNHEY, CDR2 SVGAGI. The V and J ends lost 6 bases and 9 bases respectively, with 12 bases between them. The CDR3 loop is CASRPGEVSPLHF. In DNA, the CDR3 is TGTGCCAGCAGACCAGGGGAGGTTTCACCCCTCCACTTT.

The V call is TRBV5-4, the J call TRBJ2-6; unclear D gene. The CDR3 contains 12 residues. The germline CDR1 and CDR2 sequences are SGHNT and YYREEE (reference sequence). Between the trimmed V and J ends, which lost 9 bases and 6 bases, there was a span of 10 bases. Here the CDR3 reads CATSPVANVLTF. The CDR3, as DNA: TGTGCCACCTCTCCGGTGGCCAACGTCCTGACTTTC.

J is TRBJ1-1 and V is TRBV9, with 8 bases aligning to TRBD1. Germline values: CDR1 SGDLS, CDR2 YYNGEE. The CDR3 contains 14 residues. V gave up 2 bases and J gave up 6 bases; unmatched junction bases: 6. CDR3: CASSVDRGGAEAFF. In nucleotides, the CDR3 is TGTGCCAGCAGCGTCGACAGGGGAGGCGCTGAAGCTTTCTTT.

The chain has TRBV2 and TRBJ2-1; possibly TRBD1 or TRBD2 for D (5 bases each). Trimming shortened V by 1 base and J by 5 bases, and 9 bases separated the two germline ends. The CDR3 is 14 amino acids. From germline, CDR1 is SNHLY and CDR2 FYNNEI. The CDR3 nucleotides are TGTGCCAGCAGTGAAGGGGGGTTGAACAATGAGCAGTTCTTC. It is translated as CASSEGGLNNEQFF.

The CDR3 spells CASSLLAGRNTIYF. The CDR3, as DNA: TGTGCCAGCAGCTTACTTGCAGGTAGAAACACCATATATTTT. This chain connects TRBV7-9 to TRBJ1-3; no clear D. The germline V and J ends were trimmed by 2 bases and 5 bases, with 10 bases remaining between them. The CDR3 length is 14 residues. CDR1 and CDR2 (germline): SEHNR, FQNEAQ (reference sequence).

The chain is built from TRBV7-3 and TRBJ2-3; TRBD2 matches at 7 bases. V lost 5 bases to trimming and J lost 1 base; unmatched junction nucleotides: 6. The CDR3 covers 15 residues. Germline V gene sequence: CDR1 SGHTA, CDR2 FQGTGA. This chain's CDR3 is CASSRGDGGTDTQYF. The CDR3 nucleotides read TGTGCCAGCAGCCGGGGGGATGGAGGCACAGATACGCAGTATTTT. The full variable domain, its missing parts supplied by reference TRBV7-3 and TRBJ2-3, is GAGVSQTPSNKVTEKGKYVELRCDPISGHTALYWYRQSLGQGPEFLIYFQGTGAADDSGLPNDRFFAVRPEGSVSTLKIQRTERGDSAVYLCASSRGDGGTDTQYFGPGTRLTVL.

The chain carries TRBV19 and TRBJ2-5; D may be TRBD2 (7 bases). Germline assignment: CDR1 LNHDA and CDR2 SQIVND (reference sequence). The V end was cut by 3 bases, the J end by 5 bases, with 13 bases between. The CDR3 length is 14 residues. The CDR3 is CASSIGGGTETQYF. DNA of the CDR3: TGTGCCAGTAGTATTGGGGGGGGCACTGAGACCCAGTACTTC. The whole variable domain, filled in from reference TRBV19 and TRBJ2-5, reads DGGITQSPKYLFRKEGQNVTLSCEQNLNHDAMYWYRQDPGQGLRLIYYSQIVNDFQKGDIAEGYSVSREKKESFPLTVTSAQKNPTAFYLCASSIGGGTETQYFGPGTRLLVL.

The genes are TRBV30 and TRBJ2-7; D is unresolved. CDR3 length: 13 residues. CDR1 and CDR2 from the germline V gene are GTSNPN and SVGIG (reference sequence). V was pared by 0 bases and J by 7 bases, with 13 bases between. CDR3 loop: CAWSVGWVGEQYF. Written as DNA, the CDR3 is TGTGCCTGGAGTGTCGGGTGGGTGGGAGAGCAGTACTTC.

The V gene is TRBV6-1, the J gene TRBJ2-7, with no clear D. This CDR3 is built from 15 residues. V lost 7 bases and J lost 4, with 20 bases in between. Germline CDR1 reads MNHNS; CDR2 reads SASEGT. The CDR3 DNA is TGTGCCAGCACAAAGATGAGGAAGACGGGTTACGAGCAGTACTTC. Protein: CASTKMRKTGYEQYF.